Listed below are T cell receptor beta chains from one sample, sequenced in a study of blood T cell repertoires in COVID-19. Produced via immunoSEQ multiplex PCR; TCRdb's table is partial and in-frame only. The top ten clones hold approximately 0.75% of a sample with over 100,000 clones, roughly 88% of them seen once. The sample consisted of peripheral blood. The receptors originated from a woman between 65 and 79 years old with acute or convalescent COVID-19. Each CDR3 is given with its conserved first and last residue. A D gene is named only where the DNA matches it firmly. Clone size is stated in some rows and not others, as once, few, many or a class when expanded.

size	V	D	length	J	DNA	CDR3
few	TRBV3-1/TRBV3-2	.	12	TRBJ2-1	TGTGCCAGCAGCCTACAGAGGGGGGAGCAGTTCTTC	CASSLQRGEQFF
.	TRBV5-1	.	14	TRBJ2-1	TGCGCCAGCAGCTTTTGGGCGGGGAACAATGAGCAGTTCTTC	CASSFWAGNNEQFF
.	TRBV29-1	.	17	TRBJ1-1	TGCAGCGGGTCCGCAGGAGGTTCCATGGGTCGGGACACTGAAGCTTTCTTT	CSGSAGGSMGRDTEAFF
.	TRBV5-1	.	14	TRBJ1-2	TGCGCCAGCAGCCCCGGGCCCGGGGACTATGGCTACACCTTC	CASSPGPGDYGYTF
.	TRBV6-5	TRBD1	14	TRBJ2-7	TGTGCCAGCAGTTTCCGACAGGGTGCCTACGAGCAGTACTTC	CASSFRQGAYEQYF
.	TRBV29-1	TRBD2	16	TRBJ2-2	TGCAGCGTTACCGGGGGATTAGCGGGGAACACCGGGGAGCTGTTTTTT	CSVTGGLAGNTGELFF
.	TRBV6-1	.	14	TRBJ2-3	TGTGCCAGCAGTGATTGGGCCCACACAGATACGCAGTATTTT	CASSDWAHTDTQYF
.	TRBV19	TRBD2	17	TRBJ2-1	TGTGCCAGTAGTATCTCCCTGACTAGCGGGGAATACAATGAGCAGTTCTTC	CASSISLTSGEYNEQFF
.	TRBV29-1	TRBD1	12	TRBJ1-1	TGCAGCGTTGACAGGGGGCGAACTGAAGCTTTCTTT	CSVDRGRTEAFF
.	TRBV29-1	TRBD1	13	TRBJ1-1	TGCAGCGCTTCTACAGGGGCGAACACTGAAGCTTTCTTT	CSASTGANTEAFF
.	TRBV5-1	.	15	TRBJ2-3	TGCGCCAGCAGCTACGATAGCGGTAGCACAGATACGCAGTATTTT	CASSYDSGSTDTQYF
.	TRBV4-2	TRBD2	16	TRBJ2-3	TGTGCCAGCAGCCAAGATCGGGGACTAAACGCAGATACGCAGTATTTT	CASSQDRGLNADTQYF
.	TRBV10-2	.	14	TRBJ2-7	TGCGCCAGCAGTGATTCCGACACCTACTACGAGCAGTACTTC	CASSDSDTYYEQYF
.	TRBV5-1	TRBD2	15	TRBJ2-7	TGCGCCAGCAGCTCTACGACTAGCGGGGCCTCGGAGCAGTACTTC	CASSSTTSGASEQYF